The 28 T cell receptor beta chains reported below all come from one sample, sequenced in a study of T cells after yellow fever vaccination. TCRdb used MiXCR to reprocess the 5' RACE reads, holding one entry per CDR3 protein. The table lists under 250,000 distinct CDR3 sequences, around 7% of them singletons. Sample: CD4+ T cells sorted from PBMCs, taken 15 days after the yellow fever booster vaccination. These receptor sequences come from a man between 25 and 39 years old who received the YFV17D yellow fever vaccine.

This clonotype was seen repeatedly, ten times or more. The chain links TRBV20-1 to TRBJ2-3, with 11 positions matching TRBD2. Trimming cost V 2 bases and J 4 bases; bases outside gene matches: 8. CDR3 length: 16 amino acids. Germline V gene lookup returns CDR1 DFQATT and CDR2 SNEGSKA (reference sequence). CDR3 in amino acids: CSARSRLAGLADTQYF. The CDR3 DNA sequence: TGCAGTGCTAGATCCCGACTAGCGGGATTAGCAGATACGCAGTATTTT.

This clonotype was seen at least ten times. V gene TRBV10-2 combines with J gene TRBJ2-3; D call uncertain. V shed 1 base and J shed 6 bases, with 14 bases lying between them. From germline, CDR1 is WSHSY and CDR2 SAAADI. This CDR3 has 15 residues. CDR3 DNA: TGCGCCAGCAGTGAGTACGGTCGGTCGTCGGATACGCAGTATTTT. Translation: CASSEYGRSSDTQYF.

The chain uses TRBV3-1 and TRBJ2-7; D may be TRBD1 (5 bases). The ends were cut back, 5 bases at V and 0 bases at J, with 8 bases in the middle. This CDR3 contains 13 residues. Germline values: CDR1 LGHDT, CDR2 YNNKEL (reference sequence). The CDR3 DNA follows: TGTGCCAGCAGCGAGGACACCTCCTACGAGCAGTACTTC. It specifies CASSEDTSYEQYF.

This clonotype was found many times. V usage is TRBV7-3 and J usage is TRBJ2-3; 7 nucleotides align to TRBD2. The V and J ends lost 1 base and 4 bases, in that order; junction bases with no gene match: 5. Germline V gene lookup returns CDR1 SGHTA and CDR2 FQGTGA. The length of the CDR3 is 15 residues. CDR3 protein: CASSLIGGGADTQYF. CDR3 bases: TGTGCCAGCAGCTTAATTGGCGGGGGAGCAGATACGCAGTATTTT.

There are a few counts of this clonotype. V and J are TRBV20-1 and TRBJ2-3; perhaps TRBD2 as D (5 bases). In germline, CDR1 is DFQATT, CDR2 SNEGSKA (reference sequence). Trimming pared 5 bases from V and 1 base from J, leaving 13 bases between. This CDR3 region has 14 residues. CDR3 sequence (DNA): TGCAGTGCTCGGAGGAGAGGCGGCACAGATACGCAGTATTTT. Translated, it gives CSARRRGGTDTQYF.

The CDR3 sequence: CATSDPGEPGELFF. The CDR3 DNA is TGTGCCACCAGTGACCCGGGGGAACCCGGGGAGCTGTTTTTT. The rearrangement uses TRBV24-1 and TRBJ2-2, with TRBD2 as a possible D gene (6 bases). Deletions cut 4 bases from V and 6 bases from J, with 11 bases between. There are 14 residues in the CDR3. The germline V gene has CDR1 KGHDR and CDR2 SFDVKD.

In this sample, this clonotype turned up a few times. This chain connects TRBV3-1 to TRBJ2-7; D unclear. Germline values: CDR1 LGHDT, CDR2 YNNKEL (reference sequence). CDR3 length: 13 amino acids. Trimming left V 5 bases short and J 7 bases short, with 15 bases between. The CDR3 coding sequence is TGTGCCAGCAGCGTAGGTGGGCCCCGGGAGCAGTACTTC. Translated, it gives CASSVGGPREQYF.

This clonotype was recorded many times. CDR3 loop: CATSRAPGLAGASDTQYF. The CDR3 bases are TGTGCCACCAGCAGAGCCCCGGGGCTAGCGGGAGCTTCAGATACGCAGTATTTT. J is TRBJ2-3 and V is TRBV15; 10 nucleotides agree with TRBD2. V was clipped by 1 base and J by 4 bases; unmatched bases: 11. This CDR3 comprises 18 residues. Germline CDR1 is LNHNV and CDR2 is YYDKDF (reference sequence).

Ten or more counts support this clonotype. The V and J genes are TRBV29-1 and TRBJ2-2; possibly TRBD1 for D (5 bases). Per the germline V gene, CDR1 is SQVTM and CDR2 is ANQGSEA. This CDR3 has 12 amino acids. With 3 bases removed from V and 4 bases from J, the gap between germline ends came to 6 bases. In nucleotides, the CDR3 is TGCAGCGTTGACCAGGGCACCGGGGAGCTGTTTTTT. This gives the protein CSVDQGTGELFF.

The chain carries TRBV19 and TRBJ1-1; 7 bases line up with TRBD1. Germline V lookup: CDR1 LNHDA, CDR2 SQIVND (reference sequence). The V gene end was trimmed by 5 bases and the J gene end by 0 bases; junction bases not matched to a gene: 12. The CDR3 loop spans 17 amino acids. The CDR3 sequence: CASSARQGRAVNTEAFF. The CDR3 region has the DNA TGTGCCAGTAGTGCAAGACAGGGTCGCGCGGTGAACACTGAAGCTTTCTTT. Variable domain in full (rest from reference TRBV19 and TRBJ1-1): DGGITQSPKYLFRKEGQNVTLSCEQNLNHDAMYWYRQDPGQGLRLIYYSQIVNDFQKGDIAEGYSVSREKKESFPLTVTSAQKNPTAFYLCASSARQGRAVNTEAFFGQGTRLTVV.

This clonotype was seen many times. The genes are TRBV7-2 and TRBJ2-3; no definite D call. This CDR3 has 14 amino acids. Per germline, CDR1 SGHTA and CDR2 FQGNSA. V was trimmed by 1 base and J by 4 bases, leaving 9 bases between them. For the CDR3, the DNA is TGTGCCAGCAGCTTAGGCGTCAGTTCAGATACGCAGTATTTT. Residues: CASSLGVSSDTQYF.

The rearrangement uses TRBV7-9 and TRBJ2-4; TRBD1 matches at 7 bases. Trimming removed 3 bases from V and 8 bases from J; junction bases left unmatched: 10. The CDR3 spans 15 residues. Germline CDR1 SEHNR, CDR2 FQNEAQ (reference sequence). The chain's CDR3 is CASSFRGRGGDIQYF. DNA for the CDR3: TGTGCCAGCAGCTTTAGGGGGCGCGGAGGAGACATTCAGTACTTC.

This clonotype has a count of ten or more. The chain carries TRBV10-3 and TRBJ1-1; D is unresolved. Trimming stripped 6 bases from V and 0 bases from J, with 8 bases between. The CDR3 totals 13 residues. Looked up from germline, CDR1 is ENHRY and CDR2 is SYGVKD. CDR3 amino acids: CAISREVNTEAFF. DNA of the CDR3: TGTGCCATCAGCCGGGAAGTGAACACTGAAGCTTTCTTT.

The CDR3 region has the DNA TGTGCCAGCCGTTGGCGGGAGACCGGGGAGCTGTTTTTT. Protein sequence: CASRWRETGELFF. The chain carries TRBV3-1 and TRBJ2-2; 7 nucleotides agree with TRBD2. Germline CDR1 and CDR2: LGHDT and YNNKEL (reference sequence). This CDR3 is built from 13 residues. The trim removed 8 bases at V and 5 bases at J, leaving 5 bases unmatched.

This clonotype was recorded a few times. The genes are TRBV20-1 and TRBJ2-1; TRBD2 is a possible D gene (6 bases). The CDR3 is 15 amino acids. Germline values: CDR1 DFQATT, CDR2 SNEGSKA (reference sequence). Between the trimmed V and J ends, which lost 3 bases and 4 bases, there was a span of 16 bases. CDR3 sequence: CSAREAGLLYNEQFF. The CDR3 DNA follows: TGCAGTGCTAGGGAAGCCGGACTACTTTACAATGAGCAGTTCTTC.

This clonotype turned up a few times. The V call is TRBV10-3, the J call TRBJ1-2; no clear D. The CDR3 loop spans 12 amino acids. Trimming removed 7 bases from V and 10 bases from J, with 16 bases in between. Germline V gene sequence: CDR1 ENHRY, CDR2 SYGVKD. This CDR3 reads CAITVGGGSYTF. The CDR3 region has the DNA TGTGCCATCACGGTGGGTGGTGGATCCTACACCTTC.

J is TRBJ2-3 and V is TRBV6-1; either TRBD1 or TRBD2 may supply D (5 bases each). The CDR3 runs to 14 residues. Germline assignment: CDR1 MNHNS and CDR2 SASEGT. Between the trimmed V and J ends, which lost 7 bases and 0 bases, there was a span of 11 bases. In DNA, the CDR3 is TGTGCCAGCACCCCTGAGGGGAGCACAGATACGCAGTATTTT. Translating gives CASTPEGSTDTQYF.

This clonotype was recorded at least ten times. V usage is TRBV7-2 and J usage is TRBJ2-3; 8 nucleotides agree with TRBD2. From germline, CDR1 is SGHTA and CDR2 FQGNSA. This CDR3 spans 15 amino acids. Trimming took 3 bases from V and 1 from J; bases not matched to a gene: 3. The CDR3 region has the DNA TGTGCCAGCAGCTTGGAGACTAGCGGCACAGATACGCAGTATTTT. Translating gives CASSLETSGTDTQYF.

The chain uses TRBV6-6 and TRBJ2-3, with 8 bases that match TRBD1. The ends lost 8 bases at V and 3 bases at J; junction bases unmatched: 4. The CDR3 runs 13 residues. CDR1 and CDR2 (germline): MNHNY, SVGAGI (reference sequence). The chain's CDR3 is CASRQGSTDTQYF. The DNA for the CDR3 is TGTGCCAGCCGACAGGGGAGTACAGATACGCAGTATTTT.

CDR3 sequence reads: CASSPYGNQPQHF. The CDR3 DNA reads TGTGCCAGCAGCCCGTATGGCAATCAGCCCCAGCATTTT. The V gene is TRBV14, the J gene TRBJ1-5; D not resolved. The CDR3 totals 13 residues. Trimming left V 4 bases short and J 2 bases short, with 6 bases between. CDR1 is SGHDN and CDR2 is FVKESK in the germline V gene.

This clonotype was detected many times. The chain has TRBV19 and TRBJ2-7, with TRBD1 matching over 7 bases. CDR1 and CDR2 (germline): LNHDA, SQIVND (reference sequence). V dropped 6 bases and J dropped 5; count of bases not matched to a gene: 7. This CDR3 contains 13 residues. The DNA of the CDR3 is TGTGCCAGTAGGCCGGGACAGACGAACGAGCAGTACTTC. Translated: CASRPGQTNEQYF.

This clonotype has just a few counts. This chain uses TRBV6-5 with TRBJ2-7, with 8 bases lining up with TRBD2. J gave up 3 bases and V 0 bases, and 10 bases lay outside the gene matches. The germline V gene encodes CDR1 MNHEY and CDR2 SVGAGI. CDR3 length: 17 amino acids. The CDR3: CASSYSGWERGNYEQYF. As DNA, the CDR3 is TGTGCCAGCAGTTACTCAGGTTGGGAGCGGGGGAACTACGAGCAGTACTTC.

This clonotype was picked up a small number of times. The V and J genes are TRBV25-1 and TRBJ2-7; D remains unclear. The CDR3 contains 16 residues. The germline V gene has CDR1 MGHDK and CDR2 SYGVNS. The V end lost 4 bases, the J end lost 3 bases, and 19 bases lay between the germline ends. CDR3 DNA: TGTGCCAGCAGTGGTCCAGGCCCCGTAACCCACTACGAGCAGTACTTC. Encoded protein: CASSGPGPVTHYEQYF.

This clonotype has ten or more counts. The gene calls are TRBV12-3 or TRBV12-4 and TRBJ2-7; perhaps TRBD1 as D (6 bases). V gave up 6 bases and J gave up 0 bases, with 15 bases separating them. The CDR3 runs 15 residues. For the CDR3, the DNA is TGTGCCAGCAGAGCAGACAGGAGGAGCTCCTACGAGCAGTACTTC. It codes for CASRADRRSSYEQYF.

This clonotype was detected many times. The rearrangement uses TRBV12-3 or TRBV12-4 and TRBJ2-3; TRBD1 agrees at 9 bases. V was clipped by 4 bases and J by 3 bases; unmatched bases: 8. The CDR3 covers 16 residues. CDR3 in DNA: TGTGCCAGCAGTTCTTACAGGGGGCGCGGGACAGATACGCAGTATTTT. As protein: CASSSYRGRGTDTQYF.

V is TRBV2 and J is TRBJ2-1, with D possibly being TRBD1 (5 bases). V was shortened by 6 bases and J by 5 bases, with 11 bases between the two germline ends. Germline V gene data show CDR1 as SNHLY and CDR2 as FYNNEI. The CDR3 runs 13 residues. The DNA of the CDR3 is TGTGCCAGCAGCACTCAGGGTGACAATGAGCAGTTCTTC. This gives the protein CASSTQGDNEQFF.

This chain connects TRBV18 to TRBJ2-5; 11 bases are a match to TRBD2. The V and J ends lost 4 bases and 3 bases, in that order; junction bases with no gene match: 7. The CDR3 spans 16 residues. The germline gives CDR1 KGHSH, CDR2 LQKENI. CDR3 loop: CASSLSGTSGEETQYF. In nucleotides, the CDR3 is TGTGCCAGCTCACTATCCGGGACTAGCGGAGAAGAGACCCAGTACTTC.

This clonotype was seen ten or more times. This chain connects TRBV5-1 to TRBJ2-5; no definite D call. V lost 2 bases, J lost 1 base, and 6 bases lay in between. This CDR3 region has 13 residues. Germline CDR1 is SGHRS and CDR2 is YFSETQ. The CDR3 here is CASSFSPQETQYF. The CDR3 region has the DNA TGCGCCAGCAGCTTCTCCCCCCAAGAGACCCAGTACTTC.